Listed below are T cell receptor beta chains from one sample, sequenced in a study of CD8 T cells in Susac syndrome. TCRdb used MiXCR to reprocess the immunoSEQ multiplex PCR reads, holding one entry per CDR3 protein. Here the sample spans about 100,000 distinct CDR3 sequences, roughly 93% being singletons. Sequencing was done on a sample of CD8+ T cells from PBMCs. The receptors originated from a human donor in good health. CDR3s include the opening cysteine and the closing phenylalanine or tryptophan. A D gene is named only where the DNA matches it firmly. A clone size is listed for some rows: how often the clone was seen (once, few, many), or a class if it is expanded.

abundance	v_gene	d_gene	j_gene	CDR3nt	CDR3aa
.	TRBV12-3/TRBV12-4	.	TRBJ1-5	TGTGCCAGCAGCCTCACAGGGATCCATCAGCCCCAGCATTTT	CASSLTGIHQPQHF
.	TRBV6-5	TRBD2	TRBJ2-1	TGTGCCAGCAGTTACTCGACTAGCGGGGGGGCTAATGAGCAGTTCTTC	CASSYSTSGGANEQFF
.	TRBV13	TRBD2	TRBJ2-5	TGTGCCAGCAGCTTAGGGCTAGCGGGGTCACAAGAGACCCAGTACTTC	CASSLGLAGSQETQYF
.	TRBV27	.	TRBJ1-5	TGTGCCAGCAGTTGGGGGGGAGGTCAGCCCCAGCATTTT	CASSWGGGQPQHF
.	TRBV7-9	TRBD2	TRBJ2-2	TGTGCCAGCAGCTTAGTGGCTAGCGGGCCGAACACCGGGGAGCTGTTTTTT	CASSLVASGPNTGELFF
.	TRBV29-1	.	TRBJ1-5	TGCAGCGTCGGGGGACAAGGCAATCAGCCCCAGCATTTT	CSVGGQGNQPQHF
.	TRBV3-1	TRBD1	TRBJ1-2	TGTGCCAGCAGCCAAGAACGGGACAGGGGAAGTGGCTACACCTTC	CASSQERDRGSGYTF
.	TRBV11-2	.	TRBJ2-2	TGTGCCAGCAGCTTAGGACTAGACGACACCGGGGAGCTGTTTTTT	CASSLGLDDTGELFF
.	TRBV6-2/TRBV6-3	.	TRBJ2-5	TGTGCCAGCAGTTACGTTGGGGTCCAAGAGACCCAGTACTTC	CASSYVGVQETQYF
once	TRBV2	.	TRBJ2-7	TGTGCCAGCAGTCCGACAGTGGGAAACGAGCAGTACTTC	CASSPTVGNEQYF
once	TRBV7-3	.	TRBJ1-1	TGTGCCAGCAGCTTCGGGGCGACTGAAGCTTTCTTT	CASSFGATEAFF
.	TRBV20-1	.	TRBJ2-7	TGCAGTGCTAGAGATCTGGGCGGGGGCGGATACGAGCAGTACTTC	CSARDLGGGGYEQYF
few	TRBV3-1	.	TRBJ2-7	TGTGCCAGCAGCCAAGGAGAGGGCTACGAGCAGTACTTC	CASSQGEGYEQYF